The clone carrying this T cell receptor (beta chain) is a singleton in its sample. The antigen remains undetermined. This specimen comes from a study of shared clonotypes between healthy human individuals. Whole-study results and caveats: Rarefaction curves obtained for sorted subsets showed sequencing incomplete despite large depth.

Repertoires were generated with immunoSEQ multiplex PCR, while TCRdb's copy carries only in-frame clones and drops some. Among around 2,000,000 clones listed, roughly 95% were seen once. This CDR3 contains 14 residues. Germline-derived CDR1 and CDR2 are SGDLS and YYNGEE. V lost 0 bases and J 4 bases, leaving 9 bases between the germline ends. Naive CD8 cells lacked CD45RO and underwent positive selection for CCR7, leaving out terminally differentiated effector memory CD45RA+ cells. Donors were Caucasian adults residing in Nashville, Tennessee, USA. This receptor was obtained from a man aged 18-30 years in good health. This chain joins TRBV9 and TRBJ2-3, with D tentatively TRBD1 (6 bases). What was sequenced was naive CD8+ T cells sorted from blood. CDR3 coding DNA: TGTGCCAGCAGCGTAGACAGGGTACCAGATACGCAGTATTTT. This encodes CASSVDRVPDTQYF.